This section outlines one T cell receptor beta chain sequence together with its context. The data were taken from a study of CXCR3-negative and CXCR3-positive naive CD8 T cells. The CDR3 is 14 residues long. The authors made the TRB cDNA libraries by 5' RACE using UMI labels. Following a re-call of the 5' RACE reads, TCRdb has one entry per CDR3 protein and lacks DNA. In all, the sample yields 4,500 to 7,000 distinct CDR3 sequences. Sample: naive CXCR3- CD8+ T cells from blood. Documented subset: CD45RO-CCR7+CD27+CD95- naive CD8+ T cells lacking CXCR3 (TNR3-). V is TRBV12-3 or TRBV12-4 and J is TRBJ2-7. The sequence was obtained from a human donor in good health. Some clones in this sample may be carry-over from other donors' samples. The CDR3 loop is CASSVSLLYAEQYF.